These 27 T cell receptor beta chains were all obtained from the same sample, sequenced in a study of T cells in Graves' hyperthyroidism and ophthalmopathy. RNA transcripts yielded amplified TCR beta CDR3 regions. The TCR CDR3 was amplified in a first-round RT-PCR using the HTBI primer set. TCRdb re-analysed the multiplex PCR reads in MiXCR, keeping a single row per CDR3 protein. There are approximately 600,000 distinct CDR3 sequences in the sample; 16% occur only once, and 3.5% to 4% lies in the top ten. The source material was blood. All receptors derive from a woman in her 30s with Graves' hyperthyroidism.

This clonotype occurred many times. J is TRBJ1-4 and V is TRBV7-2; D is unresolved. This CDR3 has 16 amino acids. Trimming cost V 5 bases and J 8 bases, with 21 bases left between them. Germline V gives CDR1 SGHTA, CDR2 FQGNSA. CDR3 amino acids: CASSPQDSAFREKLFF. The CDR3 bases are TGTGCCAGCAGCCCCCAAGACTCCGCGTTTAGAGAAAAACTGTTTTTT.

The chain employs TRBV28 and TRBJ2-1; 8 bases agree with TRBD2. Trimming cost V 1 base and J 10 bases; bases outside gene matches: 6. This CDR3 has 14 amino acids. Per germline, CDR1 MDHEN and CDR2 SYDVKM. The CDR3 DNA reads TGTGCCAGCAGTTTATTAGCGGGGCCCTTGGAGCAGTTCTTC. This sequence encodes CASSLLAGPLEQFF.

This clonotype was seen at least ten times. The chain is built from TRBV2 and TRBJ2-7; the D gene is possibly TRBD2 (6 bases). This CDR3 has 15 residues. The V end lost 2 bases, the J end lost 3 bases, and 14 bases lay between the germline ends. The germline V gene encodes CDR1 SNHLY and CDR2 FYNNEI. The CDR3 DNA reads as TGTGCCAGCAGTGAAATTCGGGACTTTCACTACGAGCAGTACTTC. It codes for CASSEIRDFHYEQYF.

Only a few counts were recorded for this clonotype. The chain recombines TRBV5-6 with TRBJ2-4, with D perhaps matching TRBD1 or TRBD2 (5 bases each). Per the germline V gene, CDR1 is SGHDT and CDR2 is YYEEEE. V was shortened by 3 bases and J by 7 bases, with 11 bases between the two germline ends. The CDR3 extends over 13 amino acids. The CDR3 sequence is CASSSGAGNIQYF. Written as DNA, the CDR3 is TGTGCCAGCAGCTCCGGGGCCGGGAACATTCAGTACTTC.

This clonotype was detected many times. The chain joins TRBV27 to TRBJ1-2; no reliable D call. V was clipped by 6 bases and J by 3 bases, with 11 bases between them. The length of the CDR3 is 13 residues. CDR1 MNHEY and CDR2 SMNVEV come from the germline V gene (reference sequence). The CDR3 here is CASRLKGDYGYTF. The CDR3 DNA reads TGTGCCAGCAGACTAAAGGGTGACTATGGCTACACCTTC.

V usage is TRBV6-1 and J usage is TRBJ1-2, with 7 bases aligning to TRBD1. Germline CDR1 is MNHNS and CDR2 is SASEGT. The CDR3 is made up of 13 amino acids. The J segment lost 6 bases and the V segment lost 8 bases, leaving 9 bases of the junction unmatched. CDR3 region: CASLGQPLNGYTF. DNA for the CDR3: TGTGCCAGCCTGGGACAGCCATTAAATGGCTACACCTTC.

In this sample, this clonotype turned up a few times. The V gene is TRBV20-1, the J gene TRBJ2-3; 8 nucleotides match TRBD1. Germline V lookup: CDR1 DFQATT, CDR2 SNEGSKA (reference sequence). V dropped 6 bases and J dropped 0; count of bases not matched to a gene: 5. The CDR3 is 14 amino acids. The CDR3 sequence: CSASQGASTDTQYF. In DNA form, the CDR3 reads TGCAGTGCATCGCAGGGGGCTAGCACAGATACGCAGTATTTT.

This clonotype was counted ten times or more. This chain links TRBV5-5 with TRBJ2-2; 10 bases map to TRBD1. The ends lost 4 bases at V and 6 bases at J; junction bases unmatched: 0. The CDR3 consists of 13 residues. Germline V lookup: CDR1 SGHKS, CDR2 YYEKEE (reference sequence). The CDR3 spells CASSGQGAGELFF. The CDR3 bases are TGTGCCAGCAGCGGACAGGGGGCCGGGGAGCTGTTTTTT. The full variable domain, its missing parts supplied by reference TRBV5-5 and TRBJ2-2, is DAGVTQSPTHLIKTRGQQVTLRCSPISGHKSVSWYQQVLGQGPQFIFQYYEKEERGRGNFPDRFSARQFPNYSSELNVNALLLGDSALYLCASSGQGAGELFFGEGSRLTVL.

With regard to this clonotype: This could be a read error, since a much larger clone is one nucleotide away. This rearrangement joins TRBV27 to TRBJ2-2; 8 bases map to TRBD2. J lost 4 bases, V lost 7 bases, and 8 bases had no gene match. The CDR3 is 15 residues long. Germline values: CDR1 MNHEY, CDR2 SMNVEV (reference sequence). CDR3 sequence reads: CASTLHGRGTGELFF. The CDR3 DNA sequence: TGTGCCAGCACTCTTCACGGGAGGGGCACCGGGGAGCTGTTTTTT.

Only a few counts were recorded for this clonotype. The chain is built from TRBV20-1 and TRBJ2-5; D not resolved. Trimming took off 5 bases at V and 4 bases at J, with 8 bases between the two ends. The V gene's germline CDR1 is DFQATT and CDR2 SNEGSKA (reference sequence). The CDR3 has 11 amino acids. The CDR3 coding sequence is TGCAGTGCTCCCTGGGGAGAGACCCAGTACTTC. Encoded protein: CSAPWGETQYF.

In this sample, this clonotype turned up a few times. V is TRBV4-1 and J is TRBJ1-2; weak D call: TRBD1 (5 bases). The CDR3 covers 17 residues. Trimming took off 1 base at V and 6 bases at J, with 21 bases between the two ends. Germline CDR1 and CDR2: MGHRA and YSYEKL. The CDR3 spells CASSQVEGDPRGNGYTF. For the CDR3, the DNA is TGCGCCAGCAGCCAAGTGGAAGGGGACCCAAGGGGAAATGGCTACACCTTC.

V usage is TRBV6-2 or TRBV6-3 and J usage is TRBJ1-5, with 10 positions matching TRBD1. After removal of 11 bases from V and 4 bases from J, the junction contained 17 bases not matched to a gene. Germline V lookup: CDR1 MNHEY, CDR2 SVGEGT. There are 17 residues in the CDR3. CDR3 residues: CAAQWGRQGATNQPQHF. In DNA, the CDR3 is TGTGCCGCACAATGGGGACGACAGGGGGCCACAAATCAGCCCCAGCATTTT.

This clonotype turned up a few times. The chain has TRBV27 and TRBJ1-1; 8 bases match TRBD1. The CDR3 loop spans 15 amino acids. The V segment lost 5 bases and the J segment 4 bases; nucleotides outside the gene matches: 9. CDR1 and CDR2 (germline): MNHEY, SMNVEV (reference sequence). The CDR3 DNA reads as TGTGCCAGCAGTAACCCCGACAGGGGACGCACTGAAGCTTTCTTT. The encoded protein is CASSNPDRGRTEAFF.

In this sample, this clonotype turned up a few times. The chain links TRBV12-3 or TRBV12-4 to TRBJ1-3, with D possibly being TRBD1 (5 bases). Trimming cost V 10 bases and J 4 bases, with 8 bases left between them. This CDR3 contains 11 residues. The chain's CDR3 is CAIRGGNTIYF. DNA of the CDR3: TGTGCCATACGGGGCGGAAACACCATATATTTT.

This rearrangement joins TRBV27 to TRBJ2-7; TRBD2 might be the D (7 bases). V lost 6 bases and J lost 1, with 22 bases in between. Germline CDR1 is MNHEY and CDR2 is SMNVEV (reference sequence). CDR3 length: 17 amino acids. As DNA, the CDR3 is TGTGCCAGCAGCCATGCTCTAGCGGAGGGGGGATCCTACGAGCAGTACTTC. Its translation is CASSHALAEGGSYEQYF.

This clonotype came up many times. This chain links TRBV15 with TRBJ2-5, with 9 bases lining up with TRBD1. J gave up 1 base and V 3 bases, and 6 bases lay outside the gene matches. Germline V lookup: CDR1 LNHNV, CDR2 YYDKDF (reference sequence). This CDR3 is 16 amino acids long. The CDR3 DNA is TGTGCCACCAGCAGCCCGGGACAGGGTTTCCAAGAGACCCAGTACTTC. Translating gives CATSSPGQGFQETQYF.

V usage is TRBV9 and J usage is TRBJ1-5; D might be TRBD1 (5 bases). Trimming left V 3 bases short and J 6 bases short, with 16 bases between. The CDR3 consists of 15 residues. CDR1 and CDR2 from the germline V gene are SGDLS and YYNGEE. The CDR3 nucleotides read TGTGCCAGCAGCGCGACAGCACAGAGGGGTCAGCCCCAGCATTTT. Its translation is CASSATAQRGQPQHF.

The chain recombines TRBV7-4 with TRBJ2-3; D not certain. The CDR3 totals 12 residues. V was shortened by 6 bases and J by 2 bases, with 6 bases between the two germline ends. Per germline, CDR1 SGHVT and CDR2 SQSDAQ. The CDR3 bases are TGTGCCAGCAGGAAGGACACAGATACGCAGTATTTT. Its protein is CASRKDTDTQYF.

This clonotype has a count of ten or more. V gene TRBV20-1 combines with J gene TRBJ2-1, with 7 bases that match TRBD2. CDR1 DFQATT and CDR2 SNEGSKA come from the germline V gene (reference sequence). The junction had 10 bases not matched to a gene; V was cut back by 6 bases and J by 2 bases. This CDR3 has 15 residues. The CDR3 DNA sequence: TGCAGTGCAATCCCGCCTAGCGGACCCTACAATGAGCAGTTCTTC. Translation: CSAIPPSGPYNEQFF.

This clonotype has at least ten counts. CDR3 coding DNA: TGCAGTGCCGGGGGGCTAGCGGGCGGCGGGACCCAGTACTTC. The encoded protein is CSAGGLAGGGTQYF. The chain links TRBV20-1 to TRBJ2-5, with 8 bases identical to TRBD2. CDR3 length: 14 residues. Unmatched junction bases numbered 13, after V lost 6 bases and J lost 7 bases. The germline V gene encodes CDR1 DFQATT and CDR2 SNEGSKA (reference sequence).

CDR3 in DNA: TGTGCCAGCAGCTCATACCGGGACTTGGAGCTGTTTTTT. Translated, it gives CASSSYRDLELFF. The genes are TRBV7-9 and TRBJ2-2; possibly TRBD2 for D (6 bases). The V end lost 4 bases, the J end lost 10 bases, and 13 bases lay between the germline ends. Per germline, CDR1 SEHNR and CDR2 FQNEAQ (reference sequence). The CDR3 has 13 amino acids.

The CDR3 loop reads CSASRQNSGNTIYF. CDR3 sequence (DNA): TGCAGTGCTAGCCGACAGAACTCTGGAAACACCATATATTTT. The V gene is TRBV20-1, the J gene TRBJ1-3; possible D gene TRBD1, 5 bases. Germline loops: CDR1 DFQATT, CDR2 SNEGSKA (reference sequence). Trimming took off 3 bases at V and 0 bases at J, with 9 bases between the two ends. The CDR3 loop spans 14 amino acids.

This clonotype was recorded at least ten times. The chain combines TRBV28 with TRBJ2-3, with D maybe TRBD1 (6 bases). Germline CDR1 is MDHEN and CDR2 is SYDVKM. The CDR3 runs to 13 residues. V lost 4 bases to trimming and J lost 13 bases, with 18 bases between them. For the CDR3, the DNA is TGTGCCAGCAGTTGGGGGCAGCGCCCAGAGGAGTATTTT. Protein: CASSWGQRPEEYF.

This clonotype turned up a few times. The CDR3 coding sequence is TGTGCCAGCAGTGAGGGGCACCATAGCAATCAGCCCCAGCATTTT. It codes for CASSEGHHSNQPQHF. The rearrangement links TRBV2 to TRBJ1-5; D is perhaps TRBD1 (5 bases). This CDR3 spans 15 amino acids. V was pared by 3 bases and J by 0 bases, with 9 bases between. From germline, CDR1 is SNHLY and CDR2 FYNNEI. The full variable domain, its missing parts supplied by reference TRBV2 and TRBJ1-5, is EPEVTQTPSHQVTQMGQEVILRCVPISNHLYFYWYRQILGQKVEFLVSFYNNEISEKSEIFDDQFSVERPDGSNFTLKIRSTKLEDSAMYFCASSEGHHSNQPQHFGDGTRLSIL.

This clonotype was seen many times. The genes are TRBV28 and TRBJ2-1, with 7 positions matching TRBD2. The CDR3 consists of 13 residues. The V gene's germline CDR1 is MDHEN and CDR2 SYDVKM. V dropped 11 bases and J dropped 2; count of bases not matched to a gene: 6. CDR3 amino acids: CAVLAGAYNEQFF. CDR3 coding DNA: TGTGCCGTGTTGGCGGGAGCCTACAATGAGCAGTTCTTC.

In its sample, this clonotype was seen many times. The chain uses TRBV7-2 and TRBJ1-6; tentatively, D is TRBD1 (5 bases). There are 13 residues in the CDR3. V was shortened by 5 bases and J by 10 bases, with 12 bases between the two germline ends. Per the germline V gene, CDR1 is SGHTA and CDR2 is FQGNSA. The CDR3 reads CASSVYEGSPLHF. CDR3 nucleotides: TGTGCCAGCAGCGTCTACGAGGGGTCACCCCTCCACTTT.

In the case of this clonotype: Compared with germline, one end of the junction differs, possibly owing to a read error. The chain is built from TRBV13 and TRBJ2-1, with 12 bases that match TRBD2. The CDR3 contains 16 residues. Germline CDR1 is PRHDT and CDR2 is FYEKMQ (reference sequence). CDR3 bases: TGCGCCAGCAGCTACGGACTAGCGGGACCCTACAATGAGCAGTTCTTC. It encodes CASSYGLAGPYNEQFF.